The TCR beta chain described here comes from a study of CD8+ T cells in alopecia areata. Across the whole study: Percentage of affected scalp area was the basis on which treated patients' severity was scored.

Following RNA extraction, reverse transcription yielded cDNA that acted as the sequencing template. The assay was immunoSEQ multiplex PCR, and TCRdb's table has in-frame clones only and misses some. The data contain some 120,000 clones, approximately 60% of them seen just once; the ten biggest clones take up around 5.4%. Treatment given: oral pan-JAK inhibitor, 5-10 mg twice daily. Obtained from alopecia areata patients were lesional scalp punch biopsies along with peripheral blood. V shed 0 bases and J shed 3 bases, with 13 bases lying between them. Germline V gene sequence: CDR1 SGHRS, CDR2 YFSETQ. CDR3 length equals 16 residues.

This TCR came from a human donor with alopecia areata. Sequences were derived from CD4+ T cells sorted from blood, sampled at week 4, from a patient treated with tofacitinib. The chain couples TRBV5-1 to TRBJ2-1; a weak D match, TRBD2 (6 bases). The CDR3 bases are TGCGCCAGCAGCTTGGGGGTGACTAGTGACTACAATGAGCAGTTCTTC. Translated: CASSLGVTSDYNEQFF.